One and the same sample provided the 31 T cell receptor beta chains below, sequenced in a study of spatial heterogeneity in lung cancer. Time point of the sample: sample taken at primary tumor resection. Each CDR3 protein is one row after TCRdb ran MiXCR on the 5' RACE reads. The table shows 75,000 or so distinct CDR3 sequences, with approximately 8.1% occurring only once. The sample consisted of PBMCs, taken at surgery. These receptor sequences come from a male donor with early-stage non-small cell lung cancer.

The chain has TRBV7-6 and TRBJ1-6; D is possibly TRBD1 (5 bases). The CDR3 totals 16 residues. V lost 5 bases and J 11 bases, leaving 22 bases between the germline ends. The germline V gene encodes CDR1 SGHVS and CDR2 FNYEAQ. The CDR3 coding sequence is TGTGCCAGCAGCCTAACCCCCGGGACTGAAGGGCCACCCCTCCACTTT. It yields the protein CASSLTPGTEGPPLHF.

This clonotype turned up a few times. The chain has TRBV29-1 and TRBJ2-1, with TRBD1 matching over 7 bases. Losses at the gene ends were 2 bases for V and 0 bases for J; bases not matched to a gene: 7. CDR3 length: 16 residues. Germline-derived CDR1 and CDR2 are SQVTM and ANQGSEA. CDR3 residues: CSVEKTGSSSYNEQFF. The CDR3 nucleotides are TGCAGCGTTGAAAAGACAGGGTCAAGCTCCTACAATGAGCAGTTCTTC.

This clonotype was observed many times. The chain uses TRBV10-3 and TRBJ2-3; D remains unclear. The V and J ends lost 10 bases and 0 bases respectively, with 5 bases between them. Germline assignment: CDR1 ENHRY and CDR2 SYGVKD. The CDR3 loop spans 11 amino acids. The CDR3 is CASLSTDTQYF. CDR3 nucleotides: TGTGCCAGCCTGAGCACAGATACGCAGTATTTT.

The chain carries TRBV12-3 or TRBV12-4 and TRBJ1-1; D ambiguous. The ends were cut back, 5 bases at V and 3 bases at J, with 13 bases in the middle. The length of the CDR3 is 14 residues. The CDR3 protein is CASSPAAGYTEAFF. The CDR3 DNA is TGTGCCAGCAGTCCTGCGGCGGGGTACACTGAAGCTTTCTTT.

This clonotype has a handful of counts. The V and J genes are TRBV30 and TRBJ2-7, with 11 positions matching TRBD2. The CDR3 contains 13 residues. The germline CDR1 and CDR2 sequences are GTSNPN and SVGIG (reference sequence). V lost 8 bases, J lost 2 bases, and 5 bases stayed unmatched. The CDR3: CAGSSGRTYEQYF. The CDR3 DNA follows: TGTGCCGGGTCTAGCGGGAGGACCTACGAGCAGTACTTC.

J is TRBJ2-3 and V is TRBV20-1, with D unresolved. CDR1 and CDR2 (germline): DFQATT, SNEGSKA (reference sequence). Trimming shortened V by 2 bases and J by 3 bases, and 12 bases separated the two germline ends. The CDR3 is 14 amino acids. The CDR3 DNA is TGCAGTGCTAGACCCACAGCGAGGACAGATACGCAGTATTTT. Translated: CSARPTARTDTQYF.

This clonotype was seen ten or more times. DNA of the CDR3: TGTGCCAGCAGCCGCGTACAGGGGGAAAACATTCAGTACTTC. The encoded protein is CASSRVQGENIQYF. This chain links TRBV3-1 with TRBJ2-4; 8 bases are a match to TRBD1. The germline CDR1 and CDR2 sequences are LGHDT and YNNKEL (reference sequence). The CDR3 runs 14 residues. V was clipped by 4 bases and J by 5 bases; unmatched bases: 4.

There are many counts of this clonotype. The chain has TRBV2 and TRBJ2-4; TRBD1 agrees at 8 bases. The V gene's germline CDR1 is SNHLY and CDR2 FYNNEI. The CDR3 length is 16 residues. With V trimmed by 4 bases and J by 0 bases, 5 bases remained unmatched. CDR3 coding DNA: TGTGCCAGCAGTGGGGGACAGGAAGGAGCCAAAAACATTCAGTACTTC. Its translation: CASSGGQEGAKNIQYF.

Many counts were recorded for this clonotype. V is TRBV20-1 and J is TRBJ1-2; 8 bases agree with TRBD1. The CDR3 is 15 amino acids. J gave up 3 bases and V 3 bases, and 9 bases lay outside the gene matches. The V gene's germline CDR1 is DFQATT and CDR2 SNEGSKA (reference sequence). CDR3 DNA sequence: TGCAGTGCTAGGCTGCAGGCAGGGGGCCACTATGGCTACACCTTC. It specifies CSARLQAGGHYGYTF.

For the CDR3, the DNA is TGTGCCAGCAGTTATAGCGGGAGAGGCCCCTTCTACGAGCAGTACTTC. Protein sequence: CASSYSGRGPFYEQYF. V is TRBV28 and J is TRBJ2-7; 9 positions agree with TRBD2. V lost 4 bases, J lost 3 bases, and 10 bases stayed unmatched. This CDR3 comprises 16 residues. The germline V gene has CDR1 MDHEN and CDR2 SYDVKM.

This chain links TRBV5-4 with TRBJ2-2, with 15 bases identical to TRBD2. CDR3 length: 18 residues. J lost 8 bases, V lost 4 bases, and 12 bases had no gene match. Germline V CDR1 and CDR2: SGHNT, YYREEE (reference sequence). The CDR3 spells CASSQGGLAGGIAGELFF. As DNA, the CDR3 is TGTGCCAGCAGCCAGGGAGGACTAGCGGGAGGGATCGCGGGGGAGCTGTTTTTT.

This clonotype was counted many times. The rearrangement links TRBV6-6 to TRBJ1-1; no clear D gene. The CDR3 runs 14 residues. V dropped 0 bases and J dropped 0 bases, with 5 bases sitting between them. The germline V gene encodes CDR1 MNHNY and CDR2 SVGAGI (reference sequence). As DNA, the CDR3 is TGTGCCAGCAGTTACTCCTCTATGAACACTGAAGCTTTCTTT. This translates into CASSYSSMNTEAFF.

This clonotype was found many times. This chain uses TRBV5-1 with TRBJ2-1; TRBD2 matches at 9 bases. Losses at the gene ends were 5 bases for V and 15 bases for J; bases not matched to a gene: 9. The germline gives CDR1 SGHRS, CDR2 YFSETQ. This CDR3 has 12 amino acids. Here the CDR3 reads CASRLTSGRPFF. CDR3 nucleotides: TGCGCCAGCAGATTGACTAGCGGAAGACCGTTCTTC.

This clonotype was counted only a few times. V and J are TRBV5-5 and TRBJ2-3; TRBD1 might be the D (6 bases). The CDR3 totals 15 residues. V gave up 5 bases and J gave up 3 bases, with 16 bases separating them. Germline V gives CDR1 SGHKS, CDR2 YYEKEE (reference sequence). This CDR3 reads CASSNVHQGTDTQYF. As DNA, the CDR3 is TGTGCCAGCAGTAACGTACACCAGGGGACAGATACGCAGTATTTT. Drawing the rest from reference TRBV5-5 and TRBJ2-3, the complete variable domain is DAGVTQSPTHLIKTRGQQVTLRCSPISGHKSVSWYQQVLGQGPQFIFQYYEKEERGRGNFPDRFSARQFPNYSSELNVNALLLGDSALYLCASSNVHQGTDTQYFGPGTRLTVL.

V is TRBV20-1 and J is TRBJ2-3; TRBD2 might be the D (6 bases). Trimming removed 2 bases from V and 3 bases from J, with 15 bases in between. Germline loops: CDR1 DFQATT, CDR2 SNEGSKA (reference sequence). The CDR3 totals 15 residues. CDR3 coding DNA: TGCAGTGCTAGATTCCCCCGGCGGGATACAGATACGCAGTATTTT. Protein sequence: CSARFPRRDTDTQYF.

This clonotype was picked up many times. CDR3 sequence reads: CASSTSTGRNIQYF. CDR3 nucleotide sequence: TGTGCCAGCAGCACCTCGACAGGGAGAAACATTCAGTACTTC. The chain links TRBV7-3 to TRBJ2-4; 7 bases agree with TRBD1. The germline V gene encodes CDR1 SGHTA and CDR2 FQGTGA. V was pared by 5 bases and J by 6 bases, with 7 bases of the junction left unmatched. The CDR3 is made up of 14 amino acids.

This clonotype has at least ten counts. This chain uses TRBV7-2 with TRBJ2-1; no clear D gene. Per the germline V gene, CDR1 is SGHTA and CDR2 is FQGNSA. V was shortened by 1 base and J by 7 bases, with 5 bases between the two germline ends. The CDR3 is 12 amino acids. The DNA for the CDR3 is TGTGCCAGCAGCTTAGAGCGTAATGAGCAGTTCTTC. It encodes CASSLERNEQFF.

To note about this clonotype: Mismatch with germline at one junction end may stem from a read error. The V call is TRBV20-1, the J call TRBJ1-1, with 10 positions matching TRBD1. CDR1 and CDR2 from the germline V gene are DFQATT and SNEGSKA (reference sequence). The CDR3 spans 15 residues. The DNA for the CDR3 is TGCAGTACTAGAGCTCTTGACAGGGGGCAATCTGAAGCTTTCTTT. It yields the protein CSTRALDRGQSEAFF.

This clonotype was recorded many times. This sequence joins TRBV29-1 and TRBJ2-3, with 7 bases identical to TRBD1. This CDR3 is 14 amino acids long. Germline loops: CDR1 SQVTM, CDR2 ANQGSEA. The trim removed 4 bases at V and 5 bases at J, leaving 9 bases unmatched. The CDR3 DNA reads TGCAGCGTTGTGGCGGAACCAGGGGGAGATACGCAGTATTTT. Its translation: CSVVAEPGGDTQYF.

This clonotype has ten or more counts. V usage is TRBV4-1 and J usage is TRBJ1-5; possible D gene TRBD1, 6 bases. The ends were cut back, 3 bases at V and 6 bases at J, with 12 bases in the middle. CDR3 length equals 14 residues. Germline CDR1 reads MGHRA; CDR2 reads YSYEKL. Written as DNA, the CDR3 is TGCGCCAGCAGCCAGGGCAGGGGAACTCAGCCCCAGCATTTT. Translation: CASSQGRGTQPQHF.

The rearrangement joins TRBV20-1 to TRBJ2-2, with a weak D call TRBD1 (6 bases). From germline, CDR1 is DFQATT and CDR2 SNEGSKA (reference sequence). The V gene lost 5 bases and the J gene lost 3 bases, with 22 bases spanning the gap. CDR3 length: 17 residues. DNA for the CDR3: TGCAGTGCTGGAACCCGAGGACAGCCTGACCACACCGGGGAGCTGTTTTTT. Its translation: CSAGTRGQPDHTGELFF.

This clonotype was detected a few times. V usage is TRBV24-1 and J usage is TRBJ2-1, with D uncertain. Trimming took off 3 bases at V and 7 bases at J, with 9 bases between the two ends. This CDR3 has 13 residues. Per the germline V gene, CDR1 is KGHDR and CDR2 is SFDVKD. CDR3: CATSDPNENEQFF. In DNA, the CDR3 is TGTGCCACCAGTGATCCCAACGAAAATGAGCAGTTCTTC.

V is TRBV24-1 and J is TRBJ2-1; TRBD2 aligns across 7 bases. Germline V gene sequence: CDR1 KGHDR, CDR2 SFDVKD. The ends lost 4 bases at V and 4 bases at J; junction bases unmatched: 18. The CDR3 runs 19 residues. CDR3 DNA sequence: TGTGCCACCAGTGACCCTGCCCCCGCTAGCGGCCCTCTATACAATGAGCAGTTCTTC. This sequence encodes CATSDPAPASGPLYNEQFF.

This clonotype was detected ten times or more. The V gene is TRBV5-1, the J gene TRBJ2-7; D might be TRBD2 (5 bases). Germline CDR1 is SGHRS and CDR2 is YFSETQ. V was pared by 0 bases and J by 1 base, with 14 bases between. The CDR3 runs 16 residues. CDR3 loop: CASSLDAGRGSYEQYF. The CDR3 DNA reads TGCGCCAGCAGCTTGGACGCGGGCAGAGGGTCCTACGAGCAGTACTTC.

This clonotype was seen only a few times. The rearrangement links TRBV27 to TRBJ2-6, with TRBD1 as a possible D gene (5 bases). Deletions cut 2 bases from V and 0 bases from J, with 11 bases between. The CDR3 has 17 residues. Per the germline V gene, CDR1 is MNHEY and CDR2 is SMNVEV (reference sequence). CDR3 region: CASSLKGQASGANVLTF. The CDR3 DNA is TGTGCCAGCAGTTTAAAGGGGCAGGCCTCTGGGGCCAACGTCCTGACTTTC.

This clonotype was seen a few times. The J gene is TRBJ2-7, the V gene TRBV19; D ambiguous. This CDR3 is 12 amino acids long. CDR1 and CDR2 (germline): LNHDA, SQIVND (reference sequence). V lost 1 base to trimming and J lost 5 bases, with 6 bases between them. In nucleotides, the CDR3 is TGTGCCAGTAGTATAGGACCCAACGAGCAGTACTTC. Its protein product is CASSIGPNEQYF.

This clonotype has at least ten counts. The gene calls are TRBV7-2 and TRBJ2-3, with TRBD2 matching over 7 bases. V was clipped by 4 bases and J by 0 bases; unmatched bases: 4. CDR1 and CDR2 from the germline V gene are SGHTA and FQGNSA. This CDR3 spans 15 amino acids. CDR3 DNA sequence: TGTGCCAGCAGCTCCCTCGGGAGGAGCACAGATACGCAGTATTTT. The encoded protein is CASSSLGRSTDTQYF.

This clonotype was seen ten or more times. V is TRBV30 and J is TRBJ2-3; D not certain. The CDR3 is 12 amino acids. Trimming shortened V by 5 bases and J by 4 bases, and 10 bases separated the two germline ends. Germline V gene sequence: CDR1 GTSNPN, CDR2 SVGIG (reference sequence). The CDR3 DNA reads as TGTGCCTGGGCGGCAAGAGCAGATACGCAGTATTTT. Amino acids: CAWAARADTQYF.

The rearrangement links TRBV10-3 to TRBJ2-3; D gene uncertain. With 2 bases removed from V and 2 bases from J, the gap between germline ends came to 14 bases. Germline assignment: CDR1 ENHRY and CDR2 SYGVKD. The CDR3 is 16 amino acids. CDR3 sequence (DNA): TGTGCCATCAGTGAGCCTCCCACAAGGTTCACAGATACGCAGTATTTT. Translating it yields CAISEPPTRFTDTQYF.

This clonotype was detected ten times or more. The rearrangement links TRBV7-8 to TRBJ1-5; D call uncertain. CDR3 length equals 10 residues. Trimming shortened V by 1 base and J by 11 bases, and 3 bases separated the two germline ends. Germline CDR1 SGHVS, CDR2 FQNEAQ. The CDR3 is CASSLETQHF. The CDR3 coding sequence is TGTGCCAGCAGCTTAGAAACCCAGCATTTT.

This clonotype was detected ten times or more. The chain links TRBV7-2 to TRBJ2-1, with D perhaps TRBD1 (7 bases). V was pared by 2 bases and J by 2 bases, with 10 bases between. Per germline, CDR1 SGHTA and CDR2 FQGNSA. The CDR3 sequence is 15 residues long. The CDR3 DNA is TGTGCCAGCAGCTTACCAGGGGGGACCTACAATGAGCAGTTCTTC. It encodes CASSLPGGTYNEQFF.